The entry below describes one T cell receptor beta chain. The antigen remains undetermined. The missing conserved phenylalanine or tryptophan at the end of this CDR3 makes a read error likely. The Oncomine TCR Beta short-read assay was applied to DNA of cultured CD4+ T cells. Someone extracted genomic DNA from cultured CD4+ T cells. TCRdb fed the PCR reads into MiXCR, producing one record per CDR3 protein. In the table there are about 15,000 distinct CDR3 sequences, around 45% of which are singletons. Documented treatment: roughly 11-day PBMC culture with coronavirus spike peptide pools or control peptides (ViraFEST assay). This specimen belongs to a study of vaccination and CD4 T cells after COVID-19. The TCR comes from a human donor who had recovered from COVID-19. The sample was CD4+ T cells from blood, cultured in vitro.

The CDR3 region is CASSQDRDYGYTY. For the CDR3, the DNA is TGTGCCAGTAGTCAAGACAGGGACTATGGCTACACCTAC. The gene calls are TRBV19 and TRBJ1-2, with 7 nucleotides matching TRBD1. The CDR3 is made up of 13 amino acids. Germline loops: CDR1 LNHDA, CDR2 SQIVND (reference sequence). The J segment lost 3 bases and the V segment lost 5 bases, leaving 3 bases of the junction unmatched.